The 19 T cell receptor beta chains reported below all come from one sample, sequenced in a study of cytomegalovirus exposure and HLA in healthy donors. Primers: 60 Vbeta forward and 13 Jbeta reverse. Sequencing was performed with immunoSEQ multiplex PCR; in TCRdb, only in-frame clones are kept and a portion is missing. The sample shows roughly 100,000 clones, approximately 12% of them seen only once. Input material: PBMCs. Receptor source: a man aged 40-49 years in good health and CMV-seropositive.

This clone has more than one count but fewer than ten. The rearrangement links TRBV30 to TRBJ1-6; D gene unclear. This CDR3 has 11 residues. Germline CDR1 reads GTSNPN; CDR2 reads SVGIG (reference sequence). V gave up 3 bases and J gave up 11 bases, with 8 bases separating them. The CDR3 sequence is CAWSPGTPLHF. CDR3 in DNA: TGTGCCTGGAGCCCGGGGACACCCCTCCACTTT.

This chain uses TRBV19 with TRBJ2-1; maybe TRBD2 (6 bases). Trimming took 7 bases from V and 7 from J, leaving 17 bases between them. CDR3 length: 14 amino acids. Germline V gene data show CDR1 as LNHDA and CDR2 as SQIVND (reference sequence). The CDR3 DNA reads TGTGCCAGTACCCGGGACTCCCCCTTTAATGAGCAGTTCTTC. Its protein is CASTRDSPFNEQFF.

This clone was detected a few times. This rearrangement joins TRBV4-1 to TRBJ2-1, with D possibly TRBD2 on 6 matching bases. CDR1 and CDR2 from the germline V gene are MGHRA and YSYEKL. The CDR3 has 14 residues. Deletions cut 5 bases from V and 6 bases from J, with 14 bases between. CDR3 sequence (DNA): TGCGCCAGCAGCGTGGCGGGAACGCTCAATGAGCAGTTCTTC. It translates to CASSVAGTLNEQFF.

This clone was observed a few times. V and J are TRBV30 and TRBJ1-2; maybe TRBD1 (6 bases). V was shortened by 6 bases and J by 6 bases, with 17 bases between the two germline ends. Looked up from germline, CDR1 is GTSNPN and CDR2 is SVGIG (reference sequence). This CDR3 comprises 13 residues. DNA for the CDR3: TGTGCCTGCCATCTACAGGGTATTCATGGCTACACCTTC. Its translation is CACHLQGIHGYTF.

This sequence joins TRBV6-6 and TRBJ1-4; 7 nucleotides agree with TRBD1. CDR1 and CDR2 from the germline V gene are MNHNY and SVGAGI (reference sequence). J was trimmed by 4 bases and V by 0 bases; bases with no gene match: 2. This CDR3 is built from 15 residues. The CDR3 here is CASSYSGQLNEKLFF. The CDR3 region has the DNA TGTGCCAGCAGTTACTCGGGACAGCTTAATGAAAAACTGTTTTTT.

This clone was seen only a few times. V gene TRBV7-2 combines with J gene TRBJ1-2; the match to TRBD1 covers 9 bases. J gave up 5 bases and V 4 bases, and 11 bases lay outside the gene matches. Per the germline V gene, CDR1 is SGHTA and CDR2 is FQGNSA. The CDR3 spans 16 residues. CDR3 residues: CASSSTGTGLNYGYTF. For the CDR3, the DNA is TGTGCCAGCAGCTCGACCGGGACAGGGCTAAATTATGGCTACACCTTC.

CDR3 sequence reads: CASSPATREETQYF. For the CDR3, the DNA is TGTGCCAGCTCACCAGCAACGCGGGAAGAGACCCAGTACTTC. The chain is built from TRBV18 and TRBJ2-5; tentative D call: TRBD2 (5 bases). The CDR3 length is 14 residues. Germline assignment: CDR1 KGHSH and CDR2 LQKENI. Deletions cut 2 bases from V and 3 bases from J, with 10 bases between.

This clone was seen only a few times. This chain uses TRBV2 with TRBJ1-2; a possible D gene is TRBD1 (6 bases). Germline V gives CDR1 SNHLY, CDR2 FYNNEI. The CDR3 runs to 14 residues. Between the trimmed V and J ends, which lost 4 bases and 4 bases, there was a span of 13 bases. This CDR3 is CASSVGGQIYGYTF. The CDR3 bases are TGTGCCAGCAGTGTTGGGGGACAAATCTATGGCTACACCTTC.

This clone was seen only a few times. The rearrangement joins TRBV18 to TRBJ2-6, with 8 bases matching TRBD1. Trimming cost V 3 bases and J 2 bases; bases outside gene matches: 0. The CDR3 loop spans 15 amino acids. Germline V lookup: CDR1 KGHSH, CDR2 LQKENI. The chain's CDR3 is CASSPGQAGANVLTF. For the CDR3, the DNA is TGTGCCAGCTCACCGGGACAGGCTGGGGCCAACGTCCTGACTTTC.

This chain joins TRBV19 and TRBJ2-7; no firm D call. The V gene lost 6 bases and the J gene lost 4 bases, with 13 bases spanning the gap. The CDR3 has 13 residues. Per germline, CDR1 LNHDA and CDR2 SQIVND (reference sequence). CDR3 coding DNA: TGTGCCAGTAGCGGCGGCATACTGTACGAGCAGTACTTC. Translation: CASSGGILYEQYF. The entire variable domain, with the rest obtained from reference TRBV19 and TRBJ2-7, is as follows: DGGITQSPKYLFRKEGQNVTLSCEQNLNHDAMYWYRQDPGQGLRLIYYSQIVNDFQKGDIAEGYSVSREKKESFPLTVTSAQKNPTAFYLCASSGGILYEQYFGPGTRLTVT.

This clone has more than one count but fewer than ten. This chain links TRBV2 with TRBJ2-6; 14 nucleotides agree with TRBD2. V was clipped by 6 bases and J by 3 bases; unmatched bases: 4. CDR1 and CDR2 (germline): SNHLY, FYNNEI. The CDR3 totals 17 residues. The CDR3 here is CASSGTSGRGGANVLTF. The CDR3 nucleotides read TGTGCCAGCAGCGGGACTAGCGGGAGAGGTGGGGCCAACGTCCTGACTTTC.

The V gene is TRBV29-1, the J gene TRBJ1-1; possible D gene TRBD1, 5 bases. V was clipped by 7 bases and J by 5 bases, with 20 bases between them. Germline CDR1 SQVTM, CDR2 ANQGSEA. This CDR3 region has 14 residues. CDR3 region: CSAGSGIYGTEAFF. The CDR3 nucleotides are TGCAGCGCAGGATCAGGGATCTACGGGACTGAAGCTTTCTTT.

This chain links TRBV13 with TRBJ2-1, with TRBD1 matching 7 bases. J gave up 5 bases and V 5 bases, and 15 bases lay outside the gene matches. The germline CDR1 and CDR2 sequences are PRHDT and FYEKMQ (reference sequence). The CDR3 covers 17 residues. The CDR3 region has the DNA TGTGCCAGCAGCCAGAGACAGGGCGGATGGGCCAACAATGAGCAGTTCTTC. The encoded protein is CASSQRQGGWANNEQFF.

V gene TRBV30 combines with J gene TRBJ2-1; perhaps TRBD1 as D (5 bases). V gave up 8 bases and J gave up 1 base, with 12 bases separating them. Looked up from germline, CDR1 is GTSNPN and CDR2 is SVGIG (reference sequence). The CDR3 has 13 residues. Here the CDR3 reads CAGAPGSYNEQFF. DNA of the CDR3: TGTGCCGGGGCCCCCGGGTCCTACAATGAGCAGTTCTTC. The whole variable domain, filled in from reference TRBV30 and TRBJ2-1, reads SQTIHQWPATLVQPVGSPLSLECTVEGTSNPNLYWYRQAAGRGLQLLFYSVGIGQISSEVPQNLSASRPQDRQFILSSKKLLLSDSGFYLCAGAPGSYNEQFFGPGTRLTVL.

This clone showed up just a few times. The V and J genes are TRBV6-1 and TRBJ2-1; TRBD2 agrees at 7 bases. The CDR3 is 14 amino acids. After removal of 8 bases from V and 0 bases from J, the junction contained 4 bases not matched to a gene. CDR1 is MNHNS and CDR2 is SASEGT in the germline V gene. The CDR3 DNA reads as TGTGCCAGCCCGGGGGGATCCTCCTACAATGAGCAGTTCTTC. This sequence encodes CASPGGSSYNEQFF.

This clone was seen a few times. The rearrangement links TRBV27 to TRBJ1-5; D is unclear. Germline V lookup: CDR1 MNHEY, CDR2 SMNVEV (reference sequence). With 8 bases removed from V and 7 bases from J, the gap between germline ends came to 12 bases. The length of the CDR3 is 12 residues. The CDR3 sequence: CASATLGQPQHF. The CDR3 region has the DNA TGTGCCAGCGCGACGCTGGGCCAGCCCCAGCATTTT.

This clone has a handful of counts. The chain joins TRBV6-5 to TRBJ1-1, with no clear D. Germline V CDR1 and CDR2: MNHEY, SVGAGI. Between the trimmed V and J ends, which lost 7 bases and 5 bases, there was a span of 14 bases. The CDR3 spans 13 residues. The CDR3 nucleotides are TGTGCCAGCACCCGTGAAAGGGAGACTGAAGCTTTCTTT. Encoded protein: CASTRERETEAFF.

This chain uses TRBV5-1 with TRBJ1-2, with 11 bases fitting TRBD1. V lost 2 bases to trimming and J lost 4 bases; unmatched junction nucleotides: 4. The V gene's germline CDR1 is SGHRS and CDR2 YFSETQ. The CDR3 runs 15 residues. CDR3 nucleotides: TGCGCCAGCAGCTTCTCGGGACAGGGGGTCTATGGCTACACCTTC. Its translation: CASSFSGQGVYGYTF. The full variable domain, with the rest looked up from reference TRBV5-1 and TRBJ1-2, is KAGVTQTPRYLIKTRGQQVTLSCSPISGHRSVSWYQQTPGQGLQFLFEYFSETQRNKGNFPGRFSGRQFSNSRSEMNVSTLELGDSALYLCASSFSGQGVYGYTFGSGTRLTVV.

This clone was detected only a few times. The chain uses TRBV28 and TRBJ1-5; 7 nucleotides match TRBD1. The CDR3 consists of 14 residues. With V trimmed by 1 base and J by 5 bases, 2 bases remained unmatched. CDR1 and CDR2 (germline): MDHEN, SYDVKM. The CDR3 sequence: CASSLSTGYQPQHF. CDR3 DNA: TGTGCCAGCAGTTTATCGACAGGGTATCAGCCCCAGCATTTT. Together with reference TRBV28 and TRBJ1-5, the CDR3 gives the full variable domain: DVKVTQSSRYLVKRTGEKVFLECVQDMDHENMFWYRQDPGLGLRLIYFSYDVKMKEKGDIPEGYSVSREKKERFSLILESASTNQTSMYLCASSLSTGYQPQHFGDGTRLSIL.